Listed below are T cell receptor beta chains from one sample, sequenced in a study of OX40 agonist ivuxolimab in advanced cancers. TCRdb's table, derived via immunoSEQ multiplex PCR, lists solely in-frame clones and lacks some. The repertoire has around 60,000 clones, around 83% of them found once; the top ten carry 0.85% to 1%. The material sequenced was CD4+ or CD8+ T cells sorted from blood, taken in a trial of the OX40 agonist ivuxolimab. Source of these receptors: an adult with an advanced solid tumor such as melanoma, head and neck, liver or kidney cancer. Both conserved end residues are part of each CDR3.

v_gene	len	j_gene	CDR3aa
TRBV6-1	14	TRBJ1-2	CASSEAVSSGGYTF
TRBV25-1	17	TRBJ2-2	CASSEWTTGGNTGELFF
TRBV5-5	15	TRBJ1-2	CASSLPTGTGPGYTF
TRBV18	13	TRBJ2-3	CASSPPPTDTQYF
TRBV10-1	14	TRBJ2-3	CASSEYRGTDTQYF
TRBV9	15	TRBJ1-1	CASTKGGQTNTEAFF
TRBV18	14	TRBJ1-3	CASSPQDSGNTIYF
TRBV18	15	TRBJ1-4	CASSPQSGVDEKLFF
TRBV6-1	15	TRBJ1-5	CASSEAATGFQPQHF
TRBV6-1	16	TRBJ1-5	CASSGNRDSSNQPQHF
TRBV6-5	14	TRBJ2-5	CASSTRTSGETQYF
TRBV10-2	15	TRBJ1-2	CASSVRDRPNYGYTF
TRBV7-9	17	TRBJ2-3	CASSPPPVAPSTDTQYF
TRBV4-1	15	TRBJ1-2	CASSQDSVWGYGYTF
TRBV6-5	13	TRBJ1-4	CASKRTANEKLFF
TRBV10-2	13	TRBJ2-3	CACWTGSTDTQYF
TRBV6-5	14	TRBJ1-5	CASSYSRTLQPQHF
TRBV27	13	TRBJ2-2	CASSPTFVGELFF
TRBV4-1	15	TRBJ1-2	CASSPRARTIDGYTF
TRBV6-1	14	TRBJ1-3	CASSPRDRGNTIYF
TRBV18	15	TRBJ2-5	CASSRRGLDAETQYF
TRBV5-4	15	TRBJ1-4	CASSFRSRTNEKLFF
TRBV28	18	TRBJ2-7	CASSPGQGTGTRSYEQYF
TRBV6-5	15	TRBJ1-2	CASSYLGQGSYGYTF
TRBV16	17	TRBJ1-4	CASSQGTGVRRNEKLFF
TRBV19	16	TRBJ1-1	CATKTGAGWTNTEAFF
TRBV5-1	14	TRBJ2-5	CASSLGSAGETQYF
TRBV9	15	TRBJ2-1	CASSPRTGTSNEQFF
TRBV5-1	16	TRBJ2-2	CASRGQGKGLSGELFF
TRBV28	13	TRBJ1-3	CASSWTSGNTIYF
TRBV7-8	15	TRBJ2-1	CASSLSGLAVYEQFF
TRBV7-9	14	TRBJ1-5	CASSLTSSNQPQHF
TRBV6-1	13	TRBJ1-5	CASLGQINQPQHF
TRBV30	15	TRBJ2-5	CAWSAPRRGVETQYF
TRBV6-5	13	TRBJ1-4	CASSRTANEKLFF
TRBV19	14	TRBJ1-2	CASRGQGAIYGYTF
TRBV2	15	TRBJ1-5	CASTKRQGKNQPQHF
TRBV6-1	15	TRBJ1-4	CASSVVTATNEKLFF
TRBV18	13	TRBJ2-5	CASSFGQGETQYF
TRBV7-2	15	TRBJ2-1	CASSSGGRLYNEQFF